This T cell receptor (beta chain) was captured in a study of shared clonotypes between healthy human individuals. Looking at the study overall: Samples came from two female and three male donors aged 18 to 49.

Germline CDR1 is MDHEN and CDR2 is SYDVKM. V dropped 2 bases and J dropped 0 bases, with 10 bases sitting between them. CDR3 length: 15 amino acids. It was approximately 0.2 ug DNA, 25,000 to 35,000 T cell genomes, that sorted-subset replicate PCRs used. Sequencing used immunoSEQ multiplex PCR; TCRdb keeps in-frame clones, though not all of them. Of around 700,000 clones listed, approximately 79% are singletons. The chain is built from TRBV28 and TRBJ1-2; tentative D call: TRBD1 (5 bases). This TCR came from a woman aged 25 to 45 in good health. The sequencing sample was made of memory CD4+ T cells sorted from blood. This sample's subset: CD45RA-negative fraction. CDR3 nucleotide sequence: TGTGCCAGCAGTTTAAGGGGACCCCCTAACTATGGCTACACCTTC. This gives the protein CASSLRGPPNYGYTF.